Below, 9 T cell receptor beta chains from the same sample are listed, as sequenced in a study of blood T cell repertoires in COVID-19. The assay was immunoSEQ multiplex PCR, and TCRdb's table has in-frame clones only and misses some. This table has 280,000 or so clones, 75% to 90% appearing once. Sequenced sample: peripheral blood. The receptor source for this set is an older woman with acute or convalescent COVID-19.

The chain joins TRBV10-3 to TRBJ1-4, with D maybe TRBD1 (5 bases). Trimming pared 8 bases from V and 7 bases from J, leaving 11 bases between. CDR3 length equals 12 residues. Germline V lookup: CDR1 ENHRY, CDR2 SYGVKD. In DNA form, the CDR3 reads TGTGCCATCGGGCAAAGGGGTGAAAAACTGTTTTTT. Residues: CAIGQRGEKLFF.

The CDR3 reads CASSAQTGGNEKLFF. Written as DNA, the CDR3 is TGTGCCAGTAGTGCTCAGACAGGGGGGAATGAAAAACTGTTTTTT. The chain joins TRBV19 to TRBJ1-4; 9 positions agree with TRBD1. This CDR3 is built from 15 residues. V shed 5 bases and J 5 bases; nucleotides not matched to a gene: 6. Germline loops: CDR1 LNHDA, CDR2 SQIVND (reference sequence).

This chain connects TRBV2 to TRBJ2-1; 12 bases align to TRBD2. Losses at the gene ends were 4 bases for V and 10 bases for J; bases not matched to a gene: 5. Germline values: CDR1 SNHLY, CDR2 FYNNEI. There are 14 residues in the CDR3. CDR3 in amino acids: CASSASGGAGEQFF. Written as DNA, the CDR3 is TGTGCCAGCAGTGCTAGCGGGGGGGCCGGAGAGCAGTTCTTC.

The chain couples TRBV28 to TRBJ2-5, with 7 bases aligning to TRBD1. The CDR3 is made up of 16 amino acids. J lost 4 bases, V lost 5 bases, and 13 bases had no gene match. Germline loops: CDR1 MDHEN, CDR2 SYDVKM. The DNA of the CDR3 is TGTGCCAGCAGTACCGGCCACAGGGGAACGATAGAGACCCAGTACTTC. This translates into CASSTGHRGTIETQYF.

The V gene is TRBV24-1, the J gene TRBJ2-5; weak D call: TRBD1 (5 bases). Trimming removed 4 bases at V and 4 bases at J, with 9 bases between. Germline-derived CDR1 and CDR2 are KGHDR and SFDVKD. There are 13 residues in the CDR3. In DNA, the CDR3 is TGTGCCACCAGTGAGGCAGGGATAGAGACCCAGTACTTC. Encoded protein: CATSEAGIETQYF.

The chain joins TRBV25-1 to TRBJ2-7; 7 bases are a match to TRBD2. Per germline, CDR1 MGHDK and CDR2 SYGVNS. The CDR3 spans 15 residues. J gave up 0 bases and V 1 base, and 3 bases lay outside the gene matches. CDR3 DNA: TGTGCCAGCAGTGAATGGGGAGGGCGCTCCTACGAGCAGTACTTC. It encodes CASSEWGGRSYEQYF.

The chain carries TRBV27 and TRBJ2-1, with TRBD2 matching over 9 bases. The CDR3 is made up of 16 amino acids. Looked up from germline, CDR1 is MNHEY and CDR2 is SMNVEV (reference sequence). J lost 4 bases, V lost 5 bases, and 9 bases had no gene match. In nucleotides, the CDR3 is TGTGCCAGCAGTCAATTGGCGGGAGGGTGGTACAATGAGCAGTTCTTC. Residues: CASSQLAGGWYNEQFF.

CDR3 sequence (DNA): TGTGCCAGCAGCCAAGACGAGAGCTCCTACAATGAGCAGTTCTTC. This codes for CASSQDESSYNEQFF. The genes are TRBV3-1 (or the pseudogene TRBV3-2) and TRBJ2-1; D not certain. Germline V gene lookup returns CDR1 LGHDT and CDR2 YNNKEL (reference sequence). The germline V and J ends were trimmed by 0 bases and 0 bases, with 6 bases remaining between them. The length of the CDR3 is 15 residues.

This rearrangement joins TRBV29-1 to TRBJ2-2, with 7 bases matching TRBD1. V lost 6 bases and J lost 7; bases outside the gene matches: 17. This CDR3 is built from 16 residues. CDR1 SQVTM and CDR2 ANQGSEA come from the germline V gene. DNA for the CDR3: TGCAGCGTCCGTACAAATACGGACAGGTTGGGCGGGGAGCTGTTTTTT. It codes for CSVRTNTDRLGGELFF.